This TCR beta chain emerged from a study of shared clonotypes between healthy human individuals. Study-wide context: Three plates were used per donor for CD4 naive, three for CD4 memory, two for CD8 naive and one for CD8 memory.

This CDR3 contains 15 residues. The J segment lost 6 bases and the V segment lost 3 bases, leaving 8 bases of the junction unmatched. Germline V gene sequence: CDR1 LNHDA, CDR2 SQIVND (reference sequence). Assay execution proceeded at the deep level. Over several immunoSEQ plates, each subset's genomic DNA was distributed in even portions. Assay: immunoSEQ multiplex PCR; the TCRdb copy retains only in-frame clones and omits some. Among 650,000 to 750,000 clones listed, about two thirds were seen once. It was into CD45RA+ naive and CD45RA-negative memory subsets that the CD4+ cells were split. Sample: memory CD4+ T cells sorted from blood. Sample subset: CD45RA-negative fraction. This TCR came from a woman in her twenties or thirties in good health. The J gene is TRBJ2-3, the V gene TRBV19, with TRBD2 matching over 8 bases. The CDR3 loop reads CASSMKSGSGDTQYF. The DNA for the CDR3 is TGTGCCAGTAGTATGAAGAGCGGGAGTGGGGATACGCAGTATTTT. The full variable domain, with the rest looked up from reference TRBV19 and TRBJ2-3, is DGGITQSPKYLFRKEGQNVTLSCEQNLNHDAMYWYRQDPGQGLRLIYYSQIVNDFQKGDIAEGYSVSREKKESFPLTVTSAQKNPTAFYLCASSMKSGSGDTQYFGPGTRLTVL.